This T cell receptor (beta chain) derives from a study of OX40 agonist ivuxolimab in advanced cancers. The overall study: Patients in dose escalation had liver, melanoma, kidney or head and neck cancers. Enrollees could have had prior anti-PD-1, anti-PD-L1 or anti-CTLA-4 therapy, which more than 30% had received.

Produced via immunoSEQ multiplex PCR; TCRdb's table is partial and in-frame only. The sample has roughly 34,000 clones, about four fifths seen once; the top ten hold 1.5% to 2%. At baseline, cycle 4 day 1, and cycle 7 day 1, blood was sampled. General study findings and limits: Specificity for antigen went undetermined in the expanded peripheral T cells.

This CDR3 spans 13 amino acids. A note on this clone: Its antigen is currently unknown.

The clonotype comes from an adult with an advanced solid tumor such as melanoma, head and neck, liver or kidney cancer. This material consisted of CD4+ or CD8+ T cells sorted from blood, taken in a trial of the OX40 agonist ivuxolimab. The chain uses TRBV7-5 and TRBJ2-1; the table's D gene call, TRBD2, was not cross checked with the DNA. TRBV7-5 counts as a pseudogene. The CDR3 sequence is CARRRSSYNEQFF. The CDR3 DNA reads TGTGCCAGAAGAAGGAGCTCCTACAATGAGCAGTTCTTC.